Presented here are 18 T cell receptor beta chains from one specimen sequenced in a study of shared clonotypes between healthy human individuals. Data came from immunoSEQ multiplex PCR; TCRdb stores just in-frame clones and leaves some out. The data contain some 2.1 million clones, around 93% of them singletons. CD8 cells classed as naive were CD45RO-negative and positively selected for CCR7, excluding terminally differentiated effector memory CD45RA+ cells. The sequencing input was naive CD8+ T cells from PBMCs. The receptors stem from a man aged 18-30 years in good health. Some clones in this sample may be carry-over from other donors' samples.

The chain uses TRBV6-7 and TRBJ2-7, with 12 bases that match TRBD2. TRBV6-7 is treated as an ORF (open reading frame) with a function not yet certain. Trimming at V came to 10 bases and at J to 0 bases, leaving 19 bases not matched to a gene. The CDR3 extends over 19 amino acids. The CDR3 coding sequence is TGTGCCACCGCAGGGTTCGGCACTAGCGGGAGGCCCTTCTCCTACGAGCAGTACTTC. Translated, it gives CATAGFGTSGRPFSYEQYF.

On this clone itself: Other DNA variants within this sample encode the same CDR3. This chain uses TRBV5-1 with TRBJ2-1; D is perhaps TRBD1 or TRBD2 (5 bases each). Germline lookup yields CDR1 SGHRS and CDR2 YFSETQ. Trimming took 2 bases from V and 7 from J, leaving 7 bases between them. CDR3 size: 12 residues. The CDR3, as DNA: TGCGCCAGCAGCTTTGGGGGAAATGAGCAGTTCTTC. Translation gives CASSFGGNEQFF.

The genes are TRBV6-5 and TRBJ2-7, with 8 bases lining up with TRBD2. The CDR3 runs 14 residues. The ends lost 9 bases at V and 3 bases at J; junction bases unmatched: 10. Germline-derived CDR1 and CDR2 are MNHEY and SVGAGI. The CDR3 DNA sequence: TGTGCCAGTCGGGGACTAGGCCCCTACTACGAGCAGTACTTC. Translating gives CASRGLGPYYEQYF.

This clone was picked up one time. The chain is built from TRBV9 and TRBJ2-1; TRBD2 matches 8 bases. The V gene's germline CDR1 is SGDLS and CDR2 YYNGEE. J was trimmed by 7 bases and V by 0 bases; bases with no gene match: 3. The CDR3 is 14 residues long. Written as DNA, the CDR3 is TGTGCCAGCAGCGTAGCTGCGGGAGGAAATGAGCAGTTCTTC. Translating it yields CASSVAAGGNEQFF. Filled out from reference TRBV9 and TRBJ2-1, the complete variable domain reads DSGVTQTPKHLITATGQRVTLRCSPRSGDLSVYWYQQSLDQGLQFLIQYYNGEERAKGNILERFSAQQFPDLHSELNLSSLELGDSALYFCASSVAAGGNEQFFGPGTRLTVL.

CDR3 coding DNA: TGCGCCAGCACCACAGGGCCGGAGTACGAGCAGTACTTC. Translation: CASTTGPEYEQYF. The chain couples TRBV10-2 to TRBJ2-7, with D perhaps TRBD1 (6 bases). The CDR3 is 13 amino acids. V lost 7 bases to trimming and J lost 4 bases, with 14 bases between them. Germline CDR1 is WSHSY and CDR2 is SAAADI.

The CDR3 DNA is TGTGCCAGCAGTTTATGGAGGGATCCTAACTATGGCTACACCTTC. Amino acid sequence: CASSLWRDPNYGYTF. The chain has TRBV28 and TRBJ1-2; D uncertain. V lost 0 bases to trimming and J lost 0 bases, with 8 bases between them. The CDR3 is 15 residues long. CDR1 is MDHEN, CDR2 SYDVKM, per germline.

The chain has TRBV27 and TRBJ2-6; D is unresolved. The CDR3 is made up of 14 amino acids. CDR1 and CDR2 (germline): MNHEY, SMNVEV (reference sequence). The V gene lost 4 bases and the J gene lost 0 bases, with 4 bases spanning the gap. The CDR3 sequence is CASSYLSGANVLTF. Written as DNA, the CDR3 is TGTGCCAGCAGTTACCTCTCTGGGGCCAACGTCCTGACTTTC.

The rearrangement joins TRBV4-3 to TRBJ2-2; 7 nucleotides match TRBD1. The germline gives CDR1 LGHNA, CDR2 YSLEER. J was trimmed by 0 bases and V by 4 bases; bases with no gene match: 2. This CDR3 region has 15 residues. CDR3 coding DNA: TGCGCCAGCAGCCCGGGACAGTCGAACACCGGGGAGCTGTTTTTT. Its protein is CASSPGQSNTGELFF.

This sequence joins TRBV27 and TRBJ2-1; possibly TRBD1 for D (5 bases). Germline CDR1 reads MNHEY; CDR2 reads SMNVEV (reference sequence). There are 15 residues in the CDR3. Trimming removed 5 bases from V and 7 bases from J, with 18 bases in between. CDR3 sequence reads: CASSPTVQGRNEQFF. CDR3 nucleotides: TGTGCCAGCAGTCCAACGGTCCAGGGCAGGAATGAGCAGTTCTTC.

The rearrangement joins TRBV6-6 to TRBJ1-1; D not resolved. This CDR3 region has 11 residues. Germline CDR1 reads MNHNY; CDR2 reads SVGAGI (reference sequence). Trimming cost V 7 bases and J 10 bases, with 13 bases left between them. The CDR3 DNA is TGTGCCAGCATGGGGTTGTCGGCAGCTTTCTTT. Amino acids: CASMGLSAAFF.

This chain connects TRBV27 to TRBJ2-7; a possible D gene is TRBD2 (6 bases). V lost 7 bases, J lost 3 bases, and 16 bases lay in between. Germline V CDR1 and CDR2: MNHEY, SMNVEV (reference sequence). This CDR3 spans 14 amino acids. The DNA of the CDR3 is TGTGCCAGCACCCCATGGGCGGGGAACTACGAGCAGTACTTC. Its protein is CASTPWAGNYEQYF.

This clone came up once. This chain connects TRBV29-1 to TRBJ2-7; a weak D match, TRBD1 (6 bases). This CDR3 comprises 13 residues. CDR1 and CDR2 from the germline V gene are SQVTM and ANQGSEA. Deletions cut 6 bases from V and 0 bases from J, with 12 bases between. The CDR3 sequence is CSVLTGPSYEQYF. The CDR3 bases are TGCAGCGTGCTGACAGGCCCCTCCTACGAGCAGTACTTC.

The chain couples TRBV4-2 to TRBJ2-3; possibly TRBD1 for D (5 bases). V shed 1 base and J shed 4 bases, with 12 bases lying between them. Germline V CDR1 and CDR2: LGHNA, YNFKEQ. CDR3 length: 15 amino acids. The CDR3 spells CASSQAPLGADTQYF. DNA for the CDR3: TGTGCCAGCAGCCAAGCTCCCCTAGGGGCAGATACGCAGTATTTT.

Details on this clone: In the same sample, other DNA sequences code for this CDR3. The chain joins TRBV7-9 to TRBJ2-7, with TRBD1 identical over 7 bases. Germline V lookup: CDR1 SEHNR, CDR2 FQNEAQ (reference sequence). This CDR3 contains 12 residues. The V and J ends lost 3 bases and 6 bases, in that order; junction bases with no gene match: 2. The DNA of the CDR3 is TGTGCCAGCAGCTTGACAGGGTTCGAGCAGTACTTC. It encodes CASSLTGFEQYF. The full variable domain, its missing parts supplied by reference TRBV7-9 and TRBJ2-7, is DTGVSQNPRHKITKRGQNVTFRCDPISEHNRLYWYRQTLGQGPEFLTYFQNEAQLEKSRLLSDRFSAERPKGSFSTLEIQRTEQGDSAMYLCASSLTGFEQYFGPGTRLTVT.

This rearrangement joins TRBV27 to TRBJ2-7, with 7 bases lining up with TRBD1. The CDR3 extends over 13 amino acids. The V gene end was trimmed by 7 bases and the J gene end by 2 bases; junction bases not matched to a gene: 5. Germline CDR1 MNHEY, CDR2 SMNVEV (reference sequence). The CDR3 region is CASIGQAAYEQYF. The CDR3 nucleotides read TGTGCCAGCATTGGACAGGCTGCCTACGAGCAGTACTTC.

The CDR3 nucleotides read TGTGCCAGCAGCGCGGGAAGTGGGGTAAATCAGCCCCAGCATTTT. Translated, it gives CASSAGSGVNQPQHF. This chain joins TRBV9 and TRBJ1-5, with D unclear. V was shortened by 3 bases and J by 4 bases, with 14 bases between the two germline ends. The CDR3 length is 15 residues. Germline V CDR1 and CDR2: SGDLS, YYNGEE.

The chain couples TRBV7-9 to TRBJ2-2; D gene ambiguous. V was clipped by 1 base and J by 1 base, with 10 bases between them. Germline values: CDR1 SEHNR, CDR2 FQNEAQ (reference sequence). This CDR3 region has 16 residues. This chain's CDR3 is CASSLEGSQNTGELFF. The CDR3 region has the DNA TGTGCCAGCAGCTTAGAGGGCAGTCAGAACACCGGGGAGCTGTTTTTT. Filled out from reference TRBV7-9 and TRBJ2-2, the complete variable domain reads DTGVSQNPRHKITKRGQNVTFRCDPISEHNRLYWYRQTLGQGPEFLTYFQNEAQLEKSRLLSDRFSAERPKGSFSTLEIQRTEQGDSAMYLCASSLEGSQNTGELFFGEGSRLTVL.

CDR3 loop: CASSPTGTQETQYF. As DNA, the CDR3 is TGCGCCAGCAGCCCCACCGGGACCCAAGAGACCCAGTACTTC. The J gene is TRBJ2-5, the V gene TRBV5-1; D tentatively reads TRBD1 or TRBD2 (5 bases each). The length of the CDR3 is 14 residues. The ends were cut back, 4 bases at V and 1 base at J, with 11 bases in the middle. The V gene's germline CDR1 is SGHRS and CDR2 YFSETQ.